This TCR beta chain was captured by sequencing in a study of blood T cell repertoires in COVID-19. Profiling relied on immunoSEQ multiplex PCR, and the TCRdb table lists in-frame clones only, not all of them. Of hundreds of thousands of clones in the sample, roughly 87% were seen once. This CDR3 is built from 17 residues. Germline V gene sequence: CDR1 LNHDA, CDR2 SQIVND (reference sequence). After removal of 8 bases from V and 6 bases from J, the junction contained 9 bases not matched to a gene. The source of this sequence is a woman aged 25-40 years who had recovered from COVID-19. V gene TRBV19 combines with J gene TRBJ2-2, with 16 bases that match TRBD2. The sample consisted of PBMCs or T cells enriched from blood (not recorded which). Here the CDR3 reads CASAGTSGGAASGELFF. The CDR3 DNA is TGTGCCAGTGCCGGGACTAGCGGGGGGGCGGCATCCGGGGAGCTGTTTTTT.